The 3 T cell receptor beta chains listed next were all sequenced from one sample in a study of T cell responses to AZD1222 COVID-19 vaccine. Profiling relied on immunoSEQ multiplex PCR, and the TCRdb table lists in-frame clones only, not all of them. The sample lists approximately 140,000 clones, over 85% seen once, with about 5.9% in the top ten. The specimen was peripheral blood, collected on day 0 of AZD1222 vaccination. The receptors stem from an adult in good health.

This sequence joins TRBV19 and TRBJ1-5, with 7 bases aligning to TRBD1. J gave up 2 bases and V 8 bases, and 3 bases lay outside the gene matches. The germline gives CDR1 LNHDA, CDR2 SQIVND (reference sequence). The CDR3 spans 13 residues. The CDR3 nucleotides are TGTGCCAGTTGGGACAGACGCAATCAGCCCCAGCATTTT. Its protein is CASWDRRNQPQHF.

This chain uses TRBV4-2 with TRBJ1-4; D gene unclear. With 0 bases removed from V and 7 bases from J, the gap between germline ends came to 21 bases. Germline V gives CDR1 LGHNA, CDR2 YNFKEQ. This CDR3 is built from 18 residues. The CDR3 nucleotides are TGTGCCAGCAGCCAAGAACCGGCAGTAATGGGTTCGAGTGAAAAACTGTTTTTT. It encodes CASSQEPAVMGSSEKLFF.

This chain links TRBV27 with TRBJ1-1; TRBD1 matches at 9 bases. CDR1 is MNHEY, CDR2 SMNVEV, per germline (reference sequence). Trimming removed 7 bases from V and 6 bases from J; junction bases left unmatched: 12. This CDR3 has 15 residues. CDR3 nucleotides: TGTGCCAGCACTATAAGGGGGACAGGGCGCGCTGAAGCTTTCTTT. Protein sequence: CASTIRGTGRAEAFF.